The 30 T cell receptor beta chains given below trace back to one sample, sequenced in a study of blood T cell repertoires in COVID-19. Measured with immunoSEQ multiplex PCR; TCRdb has only the in-frame clones, and not every one. The sample lists hundreds of thousands of clones; around nine tenths were seen once. Sequencing was performed on PBMCs or T cells enriched from blood (not recorded which). The receptors come from a woman aged 25 to 39 with acute COVID-19.

The V and J genes are TRBV7-2 and TRBJ1-2, with 8 bases fitting TRBD1. The CDR3 has 15 amino acids. Trimming cost V 7 bases and J 4 bases; bases outside gene matches: 11. Germline V lookup: CDR1 SGHTA, CDR2 FQGNSA. In nucleotides, the CDR3 is TGTGCCAGCACCGCCCTCGGGGACAGGTCCTATGGCTACACCTTC. This encodes CASTALGDRSYGYTF.

The V call is TRBV5-1, the J call TRBJ2-2; D is possibly TRBD1 (5 bases). This CDR3 is 15 amino acids long. Germline V gene lookup returns CDR1 SGHRS and CDR2 YFSETQ. V shed 0 bases and J shed 1 base, with 7 bases lying between them. For the CDR3, the DNA is TGCGCCAGCAGCTTGGTGGGGCTGAACACCGGGGAGCTGTTTTTT. Translating it yields CASSLVGLNTGELFF.

This chain uses TRBV7-9 with TRBJ1-2; 9 bases align to TRBD1. Unmatched junction bases numbered 8, after V lost 5 bases and J lost 4 bases. The germline V gene encodes CDR1 SEHNR and CDR2 FQNEAQ (reference sequence). CDR3 length equals 15 residues. As DNA, the CDR3 is TGTGCCAGCAGCCCGCGGGACAGGGAAGCCTATGGCTACACCTTC. As protein: CASSPRDREAYGYTF. Complete variable domain (other parts from reference TRBV7-9 and TRBJ1-2): DTGVSQNPRHKITKRGQNVTFRCDPISEHNRLYWYRQTLGQGPEFLTYFQNEAQLEKSRLLSDRFSAERPKGSFSTLEIQRTEQGDSAMYLCASSPRDREAYGYTFGSGTRLTVV.

This clone was counted a few times. The chain employs TRBV28 and TRBJ2-2, with 12 nucleotides matching TRBD2. This CDR3 contains 15 residues. Per the germline V gene, CDR1 is MDHEN and CDR2 is SYDVKM. J lost 10 bases, V lost 4 bases, and 7 bases had no gene match. For the CDR3, the DNA is TGTGCCAGCAGTTCCCTAGCGGGGGGGCAGGAGGAGCTGTTTTTT. Its translation: CASSSLAGGQEELFF.

This rearrangement joins TRBV14 to TRBJ1-2; 12 bases are a match to TRBD1. V lost 1 base to trimming and J lost 7 bases; unmatched junction nucleotides: 4. The CDR3 extends over 15 amino acids. The germline V gene has CDR1 SGHDN and CDR2 FVKESK. CDR3 amino acids: CASSQVGTGGSGYTF. The CDR3 DNA reads as TGTGCCAGCAGCCAAGTGGGGACAGGGGGCTCTGGCTACACCTTC.

The rearrangement joins TRBV7-8 to TRBJ1-1, with a weak D call TRBD1 (6 bases). The CDR3 runs to 17 residues. Germline CDR1 and CDR2: SGHVS and FQNEAQ. V lost 5 bases and J 5 bases, leaving 24 bases between the germline ends. The CDR3 sequence: CASSRVQASTGWTEAFF. CDR3 in DNA: TGTGCCAGCAGCCGAGTTCAGGCGTCGACAGGTTGGACTGAAGCTTTCTTT. Full variable domain (rest looked up from reference TRBV7-8 and TRBJ1-1): GAGVSQSPRYKVAKRGQDVALRCDPISGHVSLFWYQQALGQGPEFLTYFQNEAQLDKSGLPSDRFFAERPEGSVSTLKIQRTQQEDSAVYLCASSRVQASTGWTEAFFGQGTRLTVV.

The chain is built from TRBV5-1 and TRBJ2-6; tentative D call: TRBD2 (6 bases). V lost 2 bases, J lost 0 bases, and 6 bases lay in between. Germline V gives CDR1 SGHRS, CDR2 YFSETQ. The CDR3 length is 15 residues. The CDR3 DNA follows: TGCGCCAGCAGCTTAGCGGGCTCTGGGGCCAACGTCCTGACTTTC. Encoded protein: CASSLAGSGANVLTF.

The V gene is TRBV29-1, the J gene TRBJ2-7; no firm D call. Germline-derived CDR1 and CDR2 are SQVTM and ANQGSEA. The CDR3 consists of 14 residues. V lost 1 base and J lost 0, with 10 bases in between. Here the CDR3 reads CSVEVARSSYEQYF. In nucleotides, the CDR3 is TGCAGCGTTGAAGTGGCGAGGAGCTCCTACGAGCAGTACTTC.

The gene calls are TRBV7-8 and TRBJ1-4; D is perhaps TRBD1 (5 bases). Germline V gives CDR1 SGHVS, CDR2 FQNEAQ. CDR3 length: 15 residues. The germline V and J ends were trimmed by 2 bases and 7 bases, with 14 bases remaining between them. The CDR3 region is CASSLTPMGREKLFF. As DNA, the CDR3 is TGTGCCAGCAGCTTAACCCCCATGGGGCGTGAAAAACTGTTTTTT.

V is TRBV2 and J is TRBJ1-5, with D possibly matching TRBD1 (5 bases). V shed 7 bases and J shed 5 bases, with 12 bases lying between them. This CDR3 comprises 13 residues. In germline, CDR1 is SNHLY, CDR2 FYNNEI. The CDR3 DNA reads TGTGCCAGCACCGCAAGGGGTTATCAGCCCCAGCATTTT. Protein product: CASTARGYQPQHF.

The J gene is TRBJ1-2, the V gene TRBV5-4, with D possibly being TRBD1 (5 bases). This CDR3 comprises 13 residues. The germline gives CDR1 SGHNT, CDR2 YYREEE (reference sequence). V dropped 0 bases and J dropped 4 bases, with 7 bases sitting between them. In DNA, the CDR3 is TGTGCCAGCAGCTTGGAAGGGGTCTATGGCTACACCTTC. This sequence encodes CASSLEGVYGYTF.

The rearrangement joins TRBV7-8 to TRBJ2-5; weak D call: TRBD1 (7 bases). The CDR3 totals 16 residues. Per germline, CDR1 SGHVS and CDR2 FQNEAQ. With 1 base removed from V and 5 bases from J, the gap between germline ends came to 17 bases. The CDR3 sequence: CASSLEAGGYMETQYF. Written as DNA, the CDR3 is TGTGCCAGCAGCTTAGAGGCAGGGGGGTATATGGAGACCCAGTACTTC.

On this clone itself: One end of the junction is discordant with germline, which a read error may explain. In DNA, the CDR3 is TGTGCCAGCAGCTTAGCGAGGCCCCCGGACAGCCACTTT. Translating it yields CASSLARPPDSHF. The V and J genes are TRBV7-9 and TRBJ1-1; maybe TRBD1 (6 bases). Germline CDR1 reads SEHNR; CDR2 reads FQNEAQ (reference sequence). This CDR3 region has 13 residues.

V usage is TRBV29-1 and J usage is TRBJ1-3; D gene ambiguous. This CDR3 spans 15 amino acids. The germline V and J ends were trimmed by 5 bases and 0 bases, with 14 bases remaining between them. Germline CDR1 is SQVTM and CDR2 is ANQGSEA. The CDR3 sequence: CSVRLASRSGNTIYF. CDR3 nucleotides: TGCAGCGTTCGATTAGCATCACGCTCTGGAAACACCATATATTTT.

V and J are TRBV24-1 and TRBJ2-3; 11 bases fit TRBD2. The trim removed 3 bases at V and 1 base at J, leaving 5 bases unmatched. CDR3 length: 17 amino acids. Per the germline V gene, CDR1 is KGHDR and CDR2 is SFDVKD. The CDR3 sequence: CATSDAQLAGGTDTQYF. CDR3 nucleotides: TGTGCCACCAGTGATGCGCAACTAGCGGGGGGCACAGATACGCAGTATTTT.

The chain employs TRBV7-2 and TRBJ1-2; 7 bases map to TRBD1. Germline values: CDR1 SGHTA, CDR2 FQGNSA. The CDR3 contains 14 residues. J was trimmed by 6 bases and V by 4 bases; bases with no gene match: 8. CDR3 sequence: CASSSDTGADGYTF. The CDR3 DNA follows: TGTGCCAGCAGCTCAGATACAGGGGCAGATGGCTACACCTTC.

V gene TRBV7-3 combines with J gene TRBJ1-1, with D perhaps TRBD1 (6 bases). The CDR3 is made up of 13 amino acids. Trimming left V 6 bases short and J 3 bases short, with 11 bases between. Germline-derived CDR1 and CDR2 are SGHTA and FQGTGA. In DNA, the CDR3 is TGTGCCAGCAGTCCAAACAGGGACACTGAAGCTTTCTTT. Its protein is CASSPNRDTEAFF.

The CDR3 region has the DNA TGTGCCAGCGGTATCCCCAGGGGGCCCACTGAAGCTTTCTTT. It translates to CASGIPRGPTEAFF. V and J are TRBV19 and TRBJ1-1; 8 nucleotides align to TRBD1. Germline trimming cut 9 bases from V and 4 bases from J; bases unmatched to any gene: 10. Germline CDR1 LNHDA, CDR2 SQIVND (reference sequence). CDR3 length equals 14 residues.

This clone was detected only once. The chain joins TRBV12-5 to TRBJ2-4; D call uncertain. The CDR3 has 11 residues. The germline gives CDR1 LGHNT, CDR2 FRNRAP. V lost 3 bases, J lost 10 bases, and 7 bases lay in between. In DNA, the CDR3 is TGTGCTAGTGGTTTCCTACCTATTCAGTACTTC. Encoded protein: CASGFLPIQYF. The full variable domain, in which reference TRBV12-5 and TRBJ2-4 provide the parts outside the CDR3, is DARVTQTPRHKVTEMGQEVTMRCQPILGHNTVFWYRQTMMQGLELLAYFRNRAPLDDSGMPKDRFSAEMPDATLATLKIQPSEPRDSAVYFCASGFLPIQYFGAGTRLSVL.

This clone appeared a few times. The chain has TRBV6-1 and TRBJ1-6, with D uncertain. The V end was cut by 3 bases, the J end by 0 bases, with 6 bases between. CDR1 and CDR2 (germline): MNHNS, SASEGT. The CDR3 sequence is 15 residues long. For the CDR3, the DNA is TGTGCCAGCAGTGATAGCAGCTCCTATAATTCACCCCTCCACTTT. Its translation is CASSDSSSYNSPLHF.

The chain joins TRBV7-2 to TRBJ1-2; D is uncertain. The CDR3 sequence is 15 residues long. Trimming cost V 7 bases and J 11 bases, with 26 bases left between them. Germline V gene sequence: CDR1 SGHTA, CDR2 FQGNSA. The CDR3 protein is CASTSPPARILEYTF. In DNA, the CDR3 is TGTGCCAGCACCTCCCCACCGGCTAGGATTTTGGAGTACACCTTC.

This clone has just one count. The sample carries other DNA sequences with the same CDR3. The rearrangement uses TRBV19 and TRBJ1-1; D remains ambiguous. The CDR3 loop spans 13 amino acids. Germline V gene data show CDR1 as LNHDA and CDR2 as SQIVND (reference sequence). V lost 2 bases, J lost 0 bases, and 4 bases lay in between. CDR3 loop: CASSISLNTEAFF. The DNA of the CDR3 is TGTGCCAGTAGTATATCCTTGAACACTGAAGCTTTCTTT.

This chain joins TRBV6-1 and TRBJ1-6; D is possibly TRBD1 (6 bases). CDR1 MNHNS and CDR2 SASEGT come from the germline V gene. The CDR3 is 15 amino acids. Trimming stripped 2 bases from V and 5 bases from J, with 10 bases between. The CDR3 DNA reads TGTGCCAGCAGTGAATGGACAGCAAATAATTCACCCCTCCACTTT. Its protein is CASSEWTANNSPLHF.

This sequence joins TRBV27 and TRBJ1-2, with TRBD1 matching 8 bases. The CDR3 has 14 amino acids. Germline CDR1 MNHEY, CDR2 SMNVEV (reference sequence). Trimming at V came to 5 bases and at J to 5 bases, leaving 7 bases not matched to a gene. CDR3 residues: CASSHRGRDYGYTF. The CDR3 region has the DNA TGTGCCAGCAGTCACAGGGGGAGGGATTATGGCTACACCTTC.

The chain carries TRBV7-2 and TRBJ2-5; 7 bases match TRBD2. The CDR3 length is 15 residues. Germline V lookup: CDR1 SGHTA, CDR2 FQGNSA. The V gene end was trimmed by 5 bases and the J gene end by 5 bases; junction bases not matched to a gene: 11. The CDR3 bases are TGTGCCAGCAGCATTCTTTGGTCAGCGGGGGAGACCCAGTACTTC. This sequence encodes CASSILWSAGETQYF.

The rearrangement links TRBV11-2 to TRBJ2-5; D perhaps matches TRBD2 (5 bases). The CDR3 has 13 residues. Trimming cost V 5 bases and J 2 bases, with 9 bases left between them. In germline, CDR1 is SGHAT, CDR2 FQNNGV. CDR3 in DNA: TGTGCCAGCAGCCGAGGGATACAAGAGACCCAGTACTTC. Its protein is CASSRGIQETQYF.

V is TRBV5-3 and J is TRBJ2-7; 9 nucleotides align to TRBD1. TRBV5-3 is an open reading frame whose function is uncertain. The V and J ends lost 0 bases and 2 bases, in that order; junction bases with no gene match: 3. This CDR3 comprises 15 residues. CDR3 amino acids: CARSLGTGDPYEQYF. CDR3 DNA: TGTGCCAGAAGCTTGGGGACAGGGGACCCCTACGAGCAGTACTTC.

The rearrangement links TRBV7-8 to TRBJ2-3; D gene ambiguous. CDR3 length equals 17 residues. Trimming stripped 1 base from V and 1 base from J, with 15 bases between. CDR1 is SGHVS, CDR2 FQNEAQ, per germline. Here the CDR3 DNA reads TGTGCCAGCAGCTTAGTCCCACTATTCACGGGCACAGATACGCAGTATTTT. Protein product: CASSLVPLFTGTDTQYF.

The chain uses TRBV5-1 and TRBJ2-7; 9 bases are a match to TRBD1. Germline loops: CDR1 SGHRS, CDR2 YFSETQ. Unmatched junction bases numbered 6, after V lost 4 bases and J lost 4 bases. The CDR3 length is 14 residues. This CDR3 is CASSPDGTGYEQYF. The CDR3 nucleotides read TGCGCCAGCAGCCCGGACGGGACAGGGTACGAGCAGTACTTC.

The chain couples TRBV5-1 to TRBJ2-6; D might be TRBD1 (5 bases). The CDR3 spans 17 residues. The V end lost 1 base, the J end lost 0 bases, and 11 bases lay between the germline ends. The germline V gene has CDR1 SGHRS and CDR2 YFSETQ. CDR3 sequence: CASSLIGAVSGANVLTF. The DNA of the CDR3 is TGCGCCAGCAGCTTGATTGGGGCGGTCTCTGGGGCCAACGTCCTGACTTTC.